Reported below is one TCR beta chain. Its binding antigen is unknown. This entry is derived from a study of CXCR3-negative and CXCR3-positive naive CD8 T cells (dated by TCRdb to about 2019). Study-wide context: In total, some 140 million TRB reads were obtained, corresponding to roughly 1.5 +/- 0.3 million reads per library. The diversity and physicochemical repertoire analyses included 11 donors pooled from two independent experiments. For the TRBV-TRBJ cluster analysis, the naive subsets came from roughly 5 donors, while the memory cells came from 3 donors. Paper-wide results and their limitations: CXCR3 expression partially decreased after cryopreservation, so most assays used freshly isolated PBMCs. Naive CXCR3-negative and CXCR3-positive cells from the same donor showed similar TRBV-TRBJ usage, whereas memory cells showed distinct patterns. Because surface CD5, which is linked to self-reactivity in mice, was comparable between the naive subsets, TCR interaction strength was also inferred from TRB CDR3 physicochemical properties. Comparably high repertoire diversity was found in both naive subsets, whereas much lower repertoire diversity was found in memory CD8+ T cells.

The CDR3, cysteine through phenylalanine, is 12 amino acids long. No nucleotide data were recorded. As encoded in the germline V gene, CDR1 is SGHTA while CDR2 is FQGNSA. The sample was run on a NextSeq 550. The Human TCR Profiling Kit (MiLaboratory) was used to prepare UMI-labeled 5' RACE TRB cDNA libraries. cDNA synthesis used the entire amount of extracted RNA, and PCR amplification then used the entire amount of cDNA produced. Libraries were prepared in parallel using an identical number of PCR cycles. From the authors' description of their analysis: With a requirement of at least two reads per UMI, MIGEC and MiXCR extracted about 50,000 +/- 10,000 unique UMI-labeled TRB cDNA molecules per library. Each library averaged roughly 40,000 +/- 10,000 functional in-frame TRB CDR3 nucleotide clonotypes without stop codons. After downsampling to 5000 UMI-labeled TRB molecules per sample, diversity metrics such as normalized Shannon-Wiener and Chao1 were calculated in VDJtools. VDJtools computed clonotype-size-weighted physicochemical properties of the central five CDR3 residues: interaction energy, strength, volume and Kidera factor 4. TCRdb reanalyzed the reads, keeping one entry per CDR3 protein sequence and omitting DNA. The V and J calls and clone size are TCRdb's, not the authors'. The table for this sample lists 20,000 to 25,000 distinct CDR3 sequences. The ten largest make up 20% of the sample.

Each CD8+ T cell subset was flow-sorted in triplicate, and approximately 280,000 cells per subset were placed directly into RLT lysis buffer. Peripheral blood mononuclear cells were isolated from buffy coats using standard density gradient centrifugation. Total RNA was extracted from sorted cells using an RNeasy Mini Kit. The chain links TRBV7-2 with TRBJ2-3; the TCRdb call, TRBD1, lacks DNA for checking. The TCR originated in a human donor in good health. Some clones in this sample may be carry-over from other donors' samples. The sequenced sample consisted of memory CD8+ T cells from blood. The meaning of the sample's cell subset or site label: conventional CD8+ memory T cells (TMEM), sorted as controls. CDR3 protein: CASSSGTLGQYF.